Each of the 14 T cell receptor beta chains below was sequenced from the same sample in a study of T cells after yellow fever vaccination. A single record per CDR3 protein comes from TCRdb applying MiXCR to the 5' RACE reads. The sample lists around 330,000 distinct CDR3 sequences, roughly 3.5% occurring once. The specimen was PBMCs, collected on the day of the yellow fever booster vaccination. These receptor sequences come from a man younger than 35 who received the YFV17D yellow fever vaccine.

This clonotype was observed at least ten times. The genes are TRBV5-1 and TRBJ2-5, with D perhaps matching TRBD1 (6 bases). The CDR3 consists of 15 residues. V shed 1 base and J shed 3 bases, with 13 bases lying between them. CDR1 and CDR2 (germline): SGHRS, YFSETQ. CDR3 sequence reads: CASSLSYRVEETQYF. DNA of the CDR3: TGCGCCAGCAGCTTGTCTTACAGGGTTGAAGAGACCCAGTACTTC.

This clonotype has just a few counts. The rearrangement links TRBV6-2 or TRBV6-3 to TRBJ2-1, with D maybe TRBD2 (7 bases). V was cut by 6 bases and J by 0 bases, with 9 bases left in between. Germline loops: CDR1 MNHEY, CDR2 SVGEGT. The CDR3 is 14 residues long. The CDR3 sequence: CASRRGGSYNEQFF. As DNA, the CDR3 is TGTGCCAGCAGAAGGGGGGGCTCCTACAATGAGCAGTTCTTC.

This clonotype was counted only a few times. In nucleotides, the CDR3 is TGTGCCAGCAGCTTCGGGACTACCGGAACTGAGCAGTTCTTC. Its protein product is CASSFGTTGTEQFF. J is TRBJ2-1 and V is TRBV7-2; TRBD2 aligns across 7 bases. The length of the CDR3 is 14 residues. The V and J ends lost 3 bases and 9 bases, in that order; junction bases with no gene match: 8. The germline V gene encodes CDR1 SGHTA and CDR2 FQGNSA.

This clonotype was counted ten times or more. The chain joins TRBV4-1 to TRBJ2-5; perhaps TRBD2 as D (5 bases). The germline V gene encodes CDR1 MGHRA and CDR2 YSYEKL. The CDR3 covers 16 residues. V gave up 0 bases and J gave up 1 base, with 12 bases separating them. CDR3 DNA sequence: TGCGCCAGCAGCCAAGATCTTGTGACTACCCAAGAGACCCAGTACTTC. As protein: CASSQDLVTTQETQYF.

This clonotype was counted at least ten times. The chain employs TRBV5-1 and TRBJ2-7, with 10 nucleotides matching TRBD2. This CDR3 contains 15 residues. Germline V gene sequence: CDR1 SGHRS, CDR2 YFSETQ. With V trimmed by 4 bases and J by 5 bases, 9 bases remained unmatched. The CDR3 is CASSPLSGGVDEQYF. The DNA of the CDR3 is TGCGCCAGCAGCCCCCTGAGCGGGGGGGTCGACGAGCAGTACTTC.

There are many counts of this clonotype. In DNA, the CDR3 is TGTGCCAGCAGTCCTCTCGGGGACAGTCCAGGGACCCAGTACTTC. It translates to CASSPLGDSPGTQYF. The chain combines TRBV12-3 or TRBV12-4 with TRBJ2-5, with TRBD1 identical over 7 bases. The junction had 13 bases not matched to a gene; V was cut back by 5 bases and J by 7 bases. This CDR3 has 15 residues.

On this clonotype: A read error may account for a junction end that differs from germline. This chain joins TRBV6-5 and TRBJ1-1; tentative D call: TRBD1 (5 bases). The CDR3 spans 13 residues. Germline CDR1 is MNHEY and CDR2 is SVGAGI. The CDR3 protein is CASSSRQNTAAFF. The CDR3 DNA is TGTGCCAGCAGTTCCCGACAGAACACTGCAGCTTTCTTT.

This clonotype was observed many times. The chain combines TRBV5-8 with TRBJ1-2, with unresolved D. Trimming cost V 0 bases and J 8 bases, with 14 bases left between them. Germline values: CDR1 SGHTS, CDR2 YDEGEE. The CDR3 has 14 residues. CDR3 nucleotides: TGTGCCAGCAGCTTGGTCCCGCCCCGTCAAGGCTACACCTTC. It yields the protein CASSLVPPRQGYTF.

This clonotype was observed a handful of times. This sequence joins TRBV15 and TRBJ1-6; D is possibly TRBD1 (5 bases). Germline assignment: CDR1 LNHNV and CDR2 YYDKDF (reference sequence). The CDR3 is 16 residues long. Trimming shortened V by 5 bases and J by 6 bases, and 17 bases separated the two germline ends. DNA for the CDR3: TGTGCCACCAGCCCGGACCCCCCGGGGGTTAATTCACCCCTCCACTTT. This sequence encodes CATSPDPPGVNSPLHF.

CDR3 protein: CSVEGQGITEAFF. The CDR3 DNA reads as TGCAGCGTTGAGGGACAGGGGATCACTGAAGCTTTCTTT. The chain recombines TRBV29-1 with TRBJ1-1; TRBD1 aligns across 10 bases. V was pared by 3 bases and J by 4 bases, with 2 bases of the junction left unmatched. Per the germline V gene, CDR1 is SQVTM and CDR2 is ANQGSEA. The CDR3 has 13 residues.

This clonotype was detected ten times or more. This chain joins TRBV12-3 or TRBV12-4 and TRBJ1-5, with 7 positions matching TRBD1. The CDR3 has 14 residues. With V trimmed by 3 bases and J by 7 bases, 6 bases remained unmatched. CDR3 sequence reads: CASSFTGANQPQHF. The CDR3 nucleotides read TGTGCCAGCAGTTTTACAGGGGCGAACCAGCCCCAGCATTTT.

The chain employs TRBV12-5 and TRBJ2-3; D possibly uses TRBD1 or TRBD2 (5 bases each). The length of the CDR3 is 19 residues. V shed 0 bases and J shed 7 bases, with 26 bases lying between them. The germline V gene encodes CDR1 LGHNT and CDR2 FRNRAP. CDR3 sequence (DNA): TGTGCTAGTGGTTTGGTTCCCTTGGGGGTGGCGGCCCCTAGGAATACGCAGTATTTT. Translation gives CASGLVPLGVAAPRNTQYF.

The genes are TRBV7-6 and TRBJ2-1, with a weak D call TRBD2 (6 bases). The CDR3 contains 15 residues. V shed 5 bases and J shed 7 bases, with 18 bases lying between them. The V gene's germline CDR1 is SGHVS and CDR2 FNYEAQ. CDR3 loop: CASSPGGLAENEQFF. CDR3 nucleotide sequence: TGTGCCAGCAGCCCCGGAGGGCTAGCCGAGAATGAGCAGTTCTTC.

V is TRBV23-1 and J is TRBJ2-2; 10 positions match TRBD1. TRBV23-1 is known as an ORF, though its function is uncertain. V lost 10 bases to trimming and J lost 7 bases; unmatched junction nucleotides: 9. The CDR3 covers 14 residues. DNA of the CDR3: TGCGCCACCCTGGACAGGGGGGTTGTCGGGGAGCTGTTTTTT. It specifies CATLDRGVVGELFF.